This T cell receptor (beta chain) appears in the sequencing data of a study of early T cells in non-severe SARS-CoV-2 infection (dated by TCRdb to 2020 to 2022). Some background on the complete study: Because TCR sequencing relied on bulk RNA taken from unsorted whole blood, pairing of alpha and beta chains was not possible. The research as a whole found: VDJdb matching was skewed toward anti-spike CD8 responses, so virus-specific expansions were likely underestimated and private and CD4 specificities were missed.

On this clonotype itself: This clone's antigen is unknown. No base-level quality is on record; no much larger clone is a single base apart.

Libraries were constructed by 5' RACE. These reads were obtained on a NextSeq 500. To correct for sequencing error and PCR bias, the TCR library protocol tagged individual cDNA molecules with unique molecular identifiers. Sequencing covered both TCR alpha and beta chains, and within each sample the abundances of alpha and beta sequences were tightly co-correlated. As for the authors' bioinformatics: Decombinator V4 was used to annotate TCR sequences for V gene, J gene and CDR3. TCRs were defined as expanded if a significant change between any two time points was detected under a Poisson model with p below 0.0001. TCR abundances were normalised to the total number of TCRs sequenced per sample and expressed as counts per million. MAIT TCRs were defined by TRAV1-2 paired with TRAJ12, TRAJ20 or TRAJ33, and iNKT TCRs by TRAV10 paired with TRAJ18. VDJdb, accessed 1 November 2021, was searched for CMV, EBV and SARS-CoV-2 annotated TCRs, excluding TCRs annotated for multiple antigens. Through fastp at Q25 and MiXCR, TCRdb rebuilt clones from the public reads, retaining in-frame beta chains. Each entry is one CDR3 protein sequence, shown with its most common DNA and genes. In this record, the V and J calls reflect TCRdb's handling and not the investigators' own analysis. For this sample there are around 58,000 distinct CDR3 sequences; 14% to 15% appear just once. The ten biggest clones cover 9% to 10% of the sample.

Set within a cohort of healthcare workers in London, UK, this nested case-control study involved weekly PCR testing of nasopharyngeal swabs along with blood sampling. Healthcare workers were enrolled in the week of the UK lockdown, from 23 to 31 March 2020, and were followed every week for up to roughly 15 weeks. In the germline V gene, CDR1 corresponds to SGHVS and CDR2 to FQNEAQ. Trimming takes 2 bases off V and 3 bases off J; junction bases not matched to a gene: 7. The CDR3 numbers 15 residues from cysteine through phenylalanine. This entry keeps only the CDR3 DNA: 45 bases, framed from base 1. This clonotype originated in an adult who was a healthcare worker with PCR-confirmed SARS-CoV-2 infection or an uninfected control (not recorded which). The sample was whole blood, taken at baseline. The chain joins TRBV7-8 to TRBJ2-7; 7 bases in the middle match TRBD1. The CDR3 region reads CASSLSLGGYYEQYF. The nucleotide sequence is given as TGTGCCAGCAGCTTATCGTTAGGGGGCTACTACGAGCAGTACTTC.